The 9 T cell receptor beta chains given below trace back to one sample, sequenced in a study of Ad26.COV2.S vaccination and SARS-CoV-2 variants. Generated by immunoSEQ multiplex PCR, the TCRdb table keeps only in-frame clones and is missing some. The table shows about 420,000 clones, with roughly 90% occurring only once. Treatment defined: 19 received Ad26.COV2.S at low or high dose, single or two shots; about 5 received placebo; per-sample allocation not given. Sampling took place 63 days after the first vaccine or placebo injection. This material consisted of peripheral blood, taken in a trial of Ad26.COV2.S vaccine versus placebo. Every receptor here comes from a person between 18 and 65 years old who received the Ad26.COV2.S COVID-19 vaccine or a placebo.

The chain joins TRBV21-1 to TRBJ2-1; whether TRBD1, the table's D call, matches the DNA was not checked. TRBV21-1 is shown as a pseudogene. This CDR3 spans 20 amino acids. The CDR3 protein is CASSKLKLRTGPFSYNEQFF. The CDR3 coding sequence is TGTGCCAGCAGCAAACTAAAACTGAGGACAGGACCCTTCTCCTACAATGAGCAGTTCTTC.

This clone was detected only once. The V and J genes are TRBV6-5 and TRBJ2-2; D is tentatively TRBD1 or TRBD2 (5 bases each). V lost 7 bases to trimming and J lost 2 bases, with 11 bases between them. The CDR3 is 14 amino acids. In germline, CDR1 is MNHEY, CDR2 SVGAGI. CDR3 DNA: TGTGCCAGCACGGGGCCAGGAAACACCGGGGAGCTGTTTTTT. This encodes CASTGPGNTGELFF.

V and J are TRBV19 and TRBJ2-2, with D unclear. The CDR3 spans 15 residues. Trimming shortened V by 3 bases and J by 5 bases, and 13 bases separated the two germline ends. From germline, CDR1 is LNHDA and CDR2 SQIVND (reference sequence). CDR3 amino acids: CASSIPGLGTGELFF. The CDR3 region has the DNA TGTGCCAGTAGTATCCCGGGCCTGGGGACCGGGGAGCTGTTTTTT. Full variable domain (outside the CDR3, taken from reference TRBV19 and TRBJ2-2): DGGITQSPKYLFRKEGQNVTLSCEQNLNHDAMYWYRQDPGQGLRLIYYSQIVNDFQKGDIAEGYSVSREKKESFPLTVTSAQKNPTAFYLCASSIPGLGTGELFFGEGSRLTVL.

V gene TRBV7-2 combines with J gene TRBJ2-7; D not certain. V was clipped by 1 base and J by 6 bases, with 10 bases between them. Looked up from germline, CDR1 is SGHTA and CDR2 is FQGNSA. This CDR3 contains 13 residues. CDR3 region: CASSLGAVSEQYF. CDR3 bases: TGTGCCAGCAGCTTAGGGGCAGTGAGCGAGCAGTACTTC.

The chain links TRBV9 to TRBJ1-2, with D possibly being TRBD1 (5 bases). Germline CDR1 SGDLS, CDR2 YYNGEE. This CDR3 comprises 14 residues. Trimming stripped 0 bases from V and 8 bases from J, with 14 bases between. As DNA, the CDR3 is TGTGCCAGCAGCGTAGGTGGGGGTCTCAGGGGCTACACCTTC. It translates to CASSVGGGLRGYTF.

The CDR3, as DNA: TGTGCCAGTGACCCCGGGACCATCTATGGCTACACCTTC. Protein: CASDPGTIYGYTF. The rearrangement joins TRBV19 to TRBJ1-2; D may be TRBD1 (5 bases). CDR1 LNHDA and CDR2 SQIVND come from the germline V gene (reference sequence). This CDR3 is built from 13 residues. V was cut by 8 bases and J by 4 bases, with 14 bases left in between.

In its sample, this clone was seen once. The chain is built from TRBV7-9 and TRBJ2-7; 8 bases align to TRBD2. J lost 0 bases, V lost 4 bases, and 5 bases had no gene match. Looked up from germline, CDR1 is SEHNR and CDR2 is FQNEAQ (reference sequence). The CDR3 is 15 residues long. CDR3 protein: CASSSRTSSSYEQYF. CDR3 nucleotides: TGTGCCAGCAGCTCCCGGACTAGCAGCTCCTACGAGCAGTACTTC.

The CDR3 DNA is TGTGCCAGCAGTTTATTTCAGGGACACACAGATACGCAGTATTTT. It encodes CASSLFQGHTDTQYF. The rearrangement uses TRBV6-5 and TRBJ2-3; TRBD1 is a possible D gene (6 bases). Germline values: CDR1 MNHEY, CDR2 SVGAGI. CDR3 size: 15 residues. Trimming cost V 4 bases and J 2 bases, with 13 bases left between them.

CDR3 sequence reads: CASSQGLSGAFF. The CDR3 nucleotides are TGTGCCAGCAGCCAAGGGTTATCGGGAGCTTTCTTT. The chain has TRBV14 and TRBJ1-1; D is unclear. The CDR3 contains 12 residues. Germline V gene data show CDR1 as SGHDN and CDR2 as FVKESK. The V and J ends lost 1 base and 10 bases respectively, with 10 bases between them.